The T cell receptor (beta chain) described here comes from a study of blood T cell repertoires in COVID-19. Adults between about 18 and 89 years of age took part from under 25 US areas. Data came from immunoSEQ multiplex PCR; TCRdb stores just in-frame clones and leaves some out. This sample has 100,000 or so clones; 65% to 90% occur once, and the top ten carry roughly 2.6%. Sequencing was performed on PBMCs or T cells enriched from blood (not recorded which). The TCR comes from a woman aged 50 to 60 who had recovered from COVID-19.

CDR3 in amino acids: CATSRKQGATQYF. CDR3 nucleotides: TGTGCCACCAGCAGGAAACAGGGTGCTACGCAGTATTTT. The chain has TRBV15 and TRBJ2-3; TRBD1 is a possible D gene (6 bases). The CDR3 has 13 residues. Trimming took 3 bases from V and 8 from J, leaving 12 bases between them. The germline gives CDR1 LNHNV, CDR2 YYDKDF (reference sequence).